The 8 T cell receptor beta chains in this list originate from one sample, sequenced in a study of T-cell memory formation after mild COVID-19. From the 5' RACE reads, TCRdb called clonotypes with MiXCR, one entry per CDR3 protein. This table has more than 15,000 distinct CDR3 sequences, roughly 21% appearing once. The sequenced sample was PBMCs or a T cell subset sorted from them (not recorded which). All receptors derive from a man between 18 and 35 years old who had mild COVID-19 (a few samples of this study predate the infection). Cell type and time point are not known.

This chain links TRBV18 with TRBJ1-1, with TRBD1 matching 8 bases. The ends lost 8 bases at V and 7 bases at J; junction bases unmatched: 6. In germline, CDR1 is KGHSH, CDR2 LQKENI. The CDR3 consists of 12 residues. CDR3 DNA sequence: TGTGCCAGCACGGAGACAGGGGTTGAAGCTTTCTTT. It yields the protein CASTETGVEAFF.

This clonotype was counted at least ten times. The genes are TRBV7-3 and TRBJ2-3; 8 bases agree with TRBD2. Germline-derived CDR1 and CDR2 are SGHTA and FQGTGA. The CDR3 spans 15 residues. Germline trimming cut 6 bases from V and 2 bases from J; bases unmatched to any gene: 7. CDR3 sequence: CASSAGLGYTDTQYF. For the CDR3, the DNA is TGTGCCAGCAGTGCGGGACTAGGATACACAGATACGCAGTATTTT. Using reference TRBV7-3 and TRBJ2-3 for the parts outside the CDR3, the full variable domain is GAGVSQTPSNKVTEKGKYVELRCDPISGHTALYWYRQSLGQGPEFLIYFQGTGAADDSGLPNDRFFAVRPEGSVSTLKIQRTERGDSAVYLCASSAGLGYTDTQYFGPGTRLTVL.

This clonotype was picked up many times. This chain uses TRBV15 with TRBJ2-7; possible D gene TRBD1, 5 bases. Per the germline V gene, CDR1 is LNHNV and CDR2 is YYDKDF (reference sequence). This CDR3 spans 13 amino acids. V lost 1 base to trimming and J lost 4 bases, with 8 bases between them. DNA for the CDR3: TGTGCCACCAGCAGAGCCCCAGGGTACGAGCAGTACGTC. This sequence encodes CATSRAPGYEQYV.

V and J are TRBV4-2 and TRBJ2-7; no reliable D call. The DNA end is more similar to TRBJ2-5, so the J call may be wrong. Per the germline V gene, CDR1 is LGHNA and CDR2 is YNFKEQ. CDR3 length: 12 residues. This CDR3 is CASSQAQETQYF. DNA of the CDR3: TGTGCCAGCAGCCAAGCTCAAGAGACCCAGTACTTC.

This rearrangement joins TRBV3-1 to TRBJ1-5; 9 bases align to TRBD1. V lost 8 bases to trimming and J lost 4 bases; unmatched junction nucleotides: 3. Germline CDR1 reads LGHDT; CDR2 reads YNNKEL (reference sequence). The CDR3 length is 13 residues. CDR3 nucleotide sequence: TGTGCCAGCGCCGGGACAGGGAATCAGCCCCAGCATTTT. This gives the protein CASAGTGNQPQHF.

This clonotype was seen many times. The J gene is TRBJ2-2, the V gene TRBV20-1; tentatively, D is TRBD1 or TRBD2 (7 bases each). Trimming removed 6 bases from V and 2 bases from J, with 25 bases in between. This CDR3 is built from 18 residues. CDR1 and CDR2 from the germline V gene are DFQATT and SNEGSKA (reference sequence). The CDR3 DNA reads TGCAGTGCCCCCGTCGCAGGGGGGGGCCTGTATAACACCGGGGAGCTGTTTTTT. Protein sequence: CSAPVAGGGLYNTGELFF.

This clonotype was detected ten times or more. The genes are TRBV4-3 and TRBJ2-1; D assignment may be TRBD1 or TRBD2 (5 bases each). Germline values: CDR1 LGHNA, CDR2 YSLEER. CDR3 size: 17 residues. V lost 3 bases, J lost 6 bases, and 21 bases lay in between. The CDR3 nucleotides read TGCGCCAGCAGCCAGGACCCGTCGGGACGCCGCCTCAATGAGCAGTTCTTC. This translates into CASSQDPSGRRLNEQFF.

The chain uses TRBV7-6 and TRBJ2-1; D ambiguous. The CDR3 length is 14 residues. V was trimmed by 2 bases and J by 2 bases, leaving 7 bases between them. Germline CDR1 and CDR2: SGHVS and FNYEAQ. The CDR3 coding sequence is TGTGCCAGCAGCTTATTCCGAGCCTACAATGAGCAGTTCTTC. This encodes CASSLFRAYNEQFF.